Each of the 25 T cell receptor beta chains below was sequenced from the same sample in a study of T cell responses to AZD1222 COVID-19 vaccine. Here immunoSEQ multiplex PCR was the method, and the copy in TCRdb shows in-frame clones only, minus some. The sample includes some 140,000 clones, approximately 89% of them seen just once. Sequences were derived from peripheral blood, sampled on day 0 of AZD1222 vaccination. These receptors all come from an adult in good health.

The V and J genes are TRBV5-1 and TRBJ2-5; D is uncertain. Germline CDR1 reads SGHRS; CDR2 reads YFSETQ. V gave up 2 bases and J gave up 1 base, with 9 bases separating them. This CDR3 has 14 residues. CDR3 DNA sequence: TGCGCCAGCAGCTTAGCAGGAATCCAAGAGACCCAGTACTTC. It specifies CASSLAGIQETQYF. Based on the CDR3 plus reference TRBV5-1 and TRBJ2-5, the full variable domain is KAGVTQTPRYLIKTRGQQVTLSCSPISGHRSVSWYQQTPGQGLQFLFEYFSETQRNKGNFPGRFSGRQFSNSRSEMNVSTLELGDSALYLCASSLAGIQETQYFGPGTRLLVL.

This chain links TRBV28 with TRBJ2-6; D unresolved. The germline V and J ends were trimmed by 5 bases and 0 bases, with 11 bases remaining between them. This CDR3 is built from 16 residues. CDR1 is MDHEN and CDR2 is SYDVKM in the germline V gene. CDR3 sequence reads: CASSPLTDSGANVLTF. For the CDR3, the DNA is TGTGCCAGCAGTCCGCTTACAGACTCTGGGGCCAACGTCCTGACTTTC.

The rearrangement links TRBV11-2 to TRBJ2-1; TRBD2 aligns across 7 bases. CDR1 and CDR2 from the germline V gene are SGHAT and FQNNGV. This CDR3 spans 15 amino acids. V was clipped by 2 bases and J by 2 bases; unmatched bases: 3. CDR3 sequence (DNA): TGTGCCAGCAGCTTACTGCGGGAGCCCTACAATGAGCAGTTCTTC. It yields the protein CASSLLREPYNEQFF. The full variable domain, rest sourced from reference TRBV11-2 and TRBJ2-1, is EAGVAQSPRYKIIEKRQSVAFWCNPISGHATLYWYQQILGQGPKLLIQFQNNGVVDDSQLPKDRFSAERLKGVDSTLKIQPAKLEDSAVYLCASSLLREPYNEQFFGPGTRLTVL.

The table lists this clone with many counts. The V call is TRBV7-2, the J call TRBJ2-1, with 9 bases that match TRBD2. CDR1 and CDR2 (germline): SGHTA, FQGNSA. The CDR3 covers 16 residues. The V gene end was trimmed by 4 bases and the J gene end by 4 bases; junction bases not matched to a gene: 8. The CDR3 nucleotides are TGTGCCAGCAGCTACCGGGCGGGGGGGCTTTACAATGAGCAGTTCTTC. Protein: CASSYRAGGLYNEQFF. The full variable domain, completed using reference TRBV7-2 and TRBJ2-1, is GAGVSQSPSNKVTEKGKDVELRCDPISGHTALYWYRQSLGQGLEFLIYFQGNSAPDKSGLPSDRFSAERTGGSVSTLTIQRTQQEDSAVYLCASSYRAGGLYNEQFFGPGTRLTVL.

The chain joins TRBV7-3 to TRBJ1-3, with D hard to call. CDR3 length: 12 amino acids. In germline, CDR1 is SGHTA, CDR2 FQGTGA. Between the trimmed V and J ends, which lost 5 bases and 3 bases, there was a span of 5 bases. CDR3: CASSPSGNTIYF. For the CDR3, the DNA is TGTGCCAGCAGCCCCAGTGGAAACACCATATATTTT.

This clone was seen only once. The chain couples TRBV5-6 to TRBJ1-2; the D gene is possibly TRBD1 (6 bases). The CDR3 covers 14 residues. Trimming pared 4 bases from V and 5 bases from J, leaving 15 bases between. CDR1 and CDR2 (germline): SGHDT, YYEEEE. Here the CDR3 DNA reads TGTGCCAGCAGCACCAAAAACAGGGATTATGGCTACACCTTC. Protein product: CASSTKNRDYGYTF.

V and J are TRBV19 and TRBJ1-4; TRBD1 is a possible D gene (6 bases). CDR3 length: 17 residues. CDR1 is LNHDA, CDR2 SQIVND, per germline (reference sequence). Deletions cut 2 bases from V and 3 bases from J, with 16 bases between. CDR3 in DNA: TGTGCCAGTAGTATACCCGGGACCCAGGGGCCTAATGAAAAACTGTTTTTT. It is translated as CASSIPGTQGPNEKLFF.

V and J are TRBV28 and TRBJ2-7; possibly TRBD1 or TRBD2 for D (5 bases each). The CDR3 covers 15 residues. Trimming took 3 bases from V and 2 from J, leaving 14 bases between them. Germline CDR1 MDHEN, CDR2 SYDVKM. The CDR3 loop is CASSFSGTPAYEQYF. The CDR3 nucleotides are TGTGCCAGCAGTTTCTCCGGGACGCCCGCCTACGAGCAGTACTTC. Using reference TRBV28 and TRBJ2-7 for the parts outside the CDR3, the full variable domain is DVKVTQSSRYLVKRTGEKVFLECVQDMDHENMFWYRQDPGLGLRLIYFSYDVKMKEKGDIPEGYSVSREKKERFSLILESASTNQTSMYLCASSFSGTPAYEQYFGPGTRLTVT.

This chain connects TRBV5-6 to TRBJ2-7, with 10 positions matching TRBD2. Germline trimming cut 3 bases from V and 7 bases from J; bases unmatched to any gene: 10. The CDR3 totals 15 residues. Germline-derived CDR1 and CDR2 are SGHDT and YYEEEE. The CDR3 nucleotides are TGTGCCAGCAGCTCCGATAGCGGGAGGTATATGGAGCAGTACTTC. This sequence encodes CASSSDSGRYMEQYF.

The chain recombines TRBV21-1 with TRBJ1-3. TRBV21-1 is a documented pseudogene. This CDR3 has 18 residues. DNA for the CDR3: TGTGCCAGCAGCAAGAAACCGGGACTCACTTTCTCTGGAAACACCATATATTTT. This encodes CASSKKPGLTFSGNTIYF.

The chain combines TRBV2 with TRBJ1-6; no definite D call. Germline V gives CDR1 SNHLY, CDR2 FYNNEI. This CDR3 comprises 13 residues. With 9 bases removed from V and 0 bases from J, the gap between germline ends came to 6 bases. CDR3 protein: CASQSSYNSPLHF. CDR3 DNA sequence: TGTGCCAGTCAGAGCTCCTATAATTCACCCCTCCACTTT.

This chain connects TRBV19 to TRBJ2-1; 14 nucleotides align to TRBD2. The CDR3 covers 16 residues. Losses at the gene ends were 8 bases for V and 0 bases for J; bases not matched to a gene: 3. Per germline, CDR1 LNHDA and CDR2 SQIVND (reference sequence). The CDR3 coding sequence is TGTGCCAGTGGACTAGCGGGAGGCCTCTCCTACAATGAGCAGTTCTTC. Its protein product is CASGLAGGLSYNEQFF.

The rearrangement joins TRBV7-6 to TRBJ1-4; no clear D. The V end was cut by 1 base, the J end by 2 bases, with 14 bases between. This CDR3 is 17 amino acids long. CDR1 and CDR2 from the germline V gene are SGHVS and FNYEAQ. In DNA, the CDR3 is TGTGCCAGCAGCTTAGGGCCCTCCAGTCGGACTAATGAAAAACTGTTTTTT. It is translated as CASSLGPSSRTNEKLFF.

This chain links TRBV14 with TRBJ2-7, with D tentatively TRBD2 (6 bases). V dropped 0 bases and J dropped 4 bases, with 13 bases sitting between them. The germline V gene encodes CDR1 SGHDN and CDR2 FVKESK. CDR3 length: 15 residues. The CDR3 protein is CASSQDRRGNYEQYF. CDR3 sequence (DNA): TGTGCCAGCAGCCAAGACAGGAGGGGAAATTACGAGCAGTACTTC.

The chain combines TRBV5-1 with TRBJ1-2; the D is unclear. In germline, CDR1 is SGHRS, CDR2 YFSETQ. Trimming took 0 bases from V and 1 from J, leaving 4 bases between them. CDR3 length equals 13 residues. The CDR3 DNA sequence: TGCGCCAGCAGCTTGGGACATAACTATGGCTACACCTTC. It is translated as CASSLGHNYGYTF.

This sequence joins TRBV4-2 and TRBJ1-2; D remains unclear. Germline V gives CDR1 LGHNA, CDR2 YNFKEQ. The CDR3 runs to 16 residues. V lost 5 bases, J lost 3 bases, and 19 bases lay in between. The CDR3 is CASSAHKRSADYGYTF. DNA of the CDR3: TGTGCCAGCAGCGCCCACAAAAGGAGCGCTGACTATGGCTACACCTTC.

CDR3 region: CASSARLAGEQETQYF. In nucleotides, the CDR3 is TGTGCCAGCAGTGCTAGACTAGCGGGAGAGCAAGAGACCCAGTACTTC. V is TRBV28 and J is TRBJ2-5; TRBD2 matches at 12 bases. V lost 5 bases and J lost 2; bases outside the gene matches: 6. CDR3 length: 16 amino acids. Germline CDR1 reads MDHEN; CDR2 reads SYDVKM.

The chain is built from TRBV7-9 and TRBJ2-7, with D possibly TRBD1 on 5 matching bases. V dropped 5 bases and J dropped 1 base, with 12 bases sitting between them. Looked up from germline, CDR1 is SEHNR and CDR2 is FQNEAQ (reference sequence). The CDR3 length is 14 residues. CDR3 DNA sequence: TGTGCCAGCAGCCCCAGGGTCAGGTCCTACGAGCAGTACTTC. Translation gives CASSPRVRSYEQYF.

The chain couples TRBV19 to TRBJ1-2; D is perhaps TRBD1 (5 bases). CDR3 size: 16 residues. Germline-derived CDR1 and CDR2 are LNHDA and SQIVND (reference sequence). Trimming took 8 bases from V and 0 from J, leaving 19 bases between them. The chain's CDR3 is CASGRGTPIANYGYTF. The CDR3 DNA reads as TGTGCCAGTGGCCGCGGGACTCCCATAGCTAACTATGGCTACACCTTC.

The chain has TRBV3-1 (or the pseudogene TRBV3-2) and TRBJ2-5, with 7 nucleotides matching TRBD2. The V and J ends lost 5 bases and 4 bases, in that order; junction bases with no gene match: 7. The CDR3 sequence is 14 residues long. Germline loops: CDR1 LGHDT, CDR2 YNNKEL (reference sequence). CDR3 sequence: CASSTRAGIETQYF. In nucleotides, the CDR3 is TGTGCCAGCAGCACCCGAGCGGGGATAGAGACCCAGTACTTC.

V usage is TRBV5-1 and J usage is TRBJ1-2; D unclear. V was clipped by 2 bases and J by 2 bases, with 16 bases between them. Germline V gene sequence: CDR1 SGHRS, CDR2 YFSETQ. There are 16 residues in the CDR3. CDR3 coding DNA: TGCGCCAGCAGCTTCAGGTCGTCTAACCTGAACTATGGCTACACCTTC. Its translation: CASSFRSSNLNYGYTF.

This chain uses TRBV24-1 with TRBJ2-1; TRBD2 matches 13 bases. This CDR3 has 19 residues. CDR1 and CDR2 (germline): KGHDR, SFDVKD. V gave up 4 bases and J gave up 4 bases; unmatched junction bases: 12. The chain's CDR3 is CATSDRERTSGSHYNEQFF. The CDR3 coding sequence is TGTGCCACCAGTGACAGGGAAAGGACTAGCGGGAGTCATTACAATGAGCAGTTCTTC.

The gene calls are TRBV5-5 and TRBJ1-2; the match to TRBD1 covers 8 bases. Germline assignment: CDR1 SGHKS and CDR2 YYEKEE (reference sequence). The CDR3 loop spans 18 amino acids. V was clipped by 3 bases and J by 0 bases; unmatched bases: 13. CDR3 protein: CASSSLGQGSPANYGYTF. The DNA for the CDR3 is TGTGCCAGCAGCTCACTAGGACAGGGCTCACCTGCTAACTATGGCTACACCTTC.

CDR3 sequence reads: CASSQDQGQGEKLFF. Here the CDR3 DNA reads TGCGCCAGCAGCCAAGATCAAGGACAGGGTGAAAAACTGTTTTTT. The V gene is TRBV4-1, the J gene TRBJ1-4, with 8 nucleotides matching TRBD1. Germline CDR1 MGHRA, CDR2 YSYEKL. Trimming cost V 0 bases and J 7 bases; bases outside gene matches: 4. This CDR3 comprises 15 residues.

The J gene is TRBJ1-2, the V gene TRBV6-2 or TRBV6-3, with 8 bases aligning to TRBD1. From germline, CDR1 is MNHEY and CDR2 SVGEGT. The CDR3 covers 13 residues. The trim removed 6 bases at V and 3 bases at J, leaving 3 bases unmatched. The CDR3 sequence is CASSQGQDYGYTF. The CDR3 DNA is TGTGCCAGCAGCCAGGGACAGGACTATGGCTACACCTTC.